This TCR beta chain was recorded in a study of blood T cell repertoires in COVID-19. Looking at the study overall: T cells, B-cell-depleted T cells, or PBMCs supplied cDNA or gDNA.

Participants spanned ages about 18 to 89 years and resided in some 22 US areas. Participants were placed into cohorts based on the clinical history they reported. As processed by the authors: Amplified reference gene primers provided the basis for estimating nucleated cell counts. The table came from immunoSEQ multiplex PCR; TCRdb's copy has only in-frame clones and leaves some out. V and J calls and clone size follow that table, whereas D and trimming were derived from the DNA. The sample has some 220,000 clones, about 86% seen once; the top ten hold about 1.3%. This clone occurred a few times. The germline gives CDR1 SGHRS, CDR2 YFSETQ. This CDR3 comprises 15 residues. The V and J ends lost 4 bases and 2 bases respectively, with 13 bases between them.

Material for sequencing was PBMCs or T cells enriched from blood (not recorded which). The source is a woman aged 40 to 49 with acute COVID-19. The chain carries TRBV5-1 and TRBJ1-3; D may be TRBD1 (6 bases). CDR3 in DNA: TGCGCCAGCAGCCGTGGACAGCCCGCTGGAAACACCATATATTTT. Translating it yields CASSRGQPAGNTIYF.